The clone carrying this T cell receptor (beta chain) was found a few times. V dropped 4 bases and J dropped 1 base, with 18 bases sitting between them. CDR1 and CDR2 from the germline V gene are SGHTA and FQGNSA. This CDR3 spans 17 amino acids. Since all of the isolated RNA was reverse transcribed, expressed TCRB transcripts were what got sequenced. Only in-frame clones appear in the TCRdb table, and some are missing; sequencing was by immunoSEQ multiplex PCR. Among around 430,000 clones listed, approximately 28% were seen once. This specimen comes from a study of beta chain features in type 1 diabetes. Around 110 mL of blood, on average, came from one heparinised draw per donor. Sorting with CD45RO/CCR7/CD25/CD127/CD95/CD27 yielded naive, central memory, regulatory and stem-like memory CD4+ cells.

This sequence joins TRBV7-2 and TRBJ2-3; tentatively, D is TRBD2 (5 bases). Sequencing was carried out using naive CD4+ T cells from blood. This TCR was sampled from a man younger than 35 in good health. DNA of the CDR3: TGTGCCAGCAGCTCCTTCCGCGGAGGAGAGGGCACAGATACGCAGTATTTT. This encodes CASSSFRGGEGTDTQYF.